The entry below gives a single TCR beta chain sequence along with its context. The data originate from a study of blood T cell repertoires in COVID-19. Looking at the study overall: Whether acute or convalescent, the COVID-19 samples came from the United States, Italy and Spain. T cells, B-cell-depleted T cells, or PBMCs provided the cDNA or gDNA that served as material.

The length of the CDR3 is 15 residues. J was trimmed by 3 bases and V by 5 bases; bases with no gene match: 9. CDR1 is MNHEY and CDR2 is SVGAGI in the germline V gene. Authors' processing steps: Using reference gene primer amplification, nucleated cell counts were estimated. Only in-frame clones appear in the TCRdb table, and some are missing; sequencing was by immunoSEQ multiplex PCR. The D gene and trimming were derived from the DNA, and the V and J assignments and clone size from that table. In the table there are tens of thousands of clones, roughly 82% of which are singletons. The chain is built from TRBV6-5 and TRBJ1-2; 7 bases match TRBD1. Sequences were obtained from peripheral blood. The source of this sequence is a human donor in a cohort sampled during active COVID-19. The CDR3 DNA is TGTGCCAGCAGTCCGTGGGACAGACATGACTATGGCTACACCTTC. It translates to CASSPWDRHDYGYTF.